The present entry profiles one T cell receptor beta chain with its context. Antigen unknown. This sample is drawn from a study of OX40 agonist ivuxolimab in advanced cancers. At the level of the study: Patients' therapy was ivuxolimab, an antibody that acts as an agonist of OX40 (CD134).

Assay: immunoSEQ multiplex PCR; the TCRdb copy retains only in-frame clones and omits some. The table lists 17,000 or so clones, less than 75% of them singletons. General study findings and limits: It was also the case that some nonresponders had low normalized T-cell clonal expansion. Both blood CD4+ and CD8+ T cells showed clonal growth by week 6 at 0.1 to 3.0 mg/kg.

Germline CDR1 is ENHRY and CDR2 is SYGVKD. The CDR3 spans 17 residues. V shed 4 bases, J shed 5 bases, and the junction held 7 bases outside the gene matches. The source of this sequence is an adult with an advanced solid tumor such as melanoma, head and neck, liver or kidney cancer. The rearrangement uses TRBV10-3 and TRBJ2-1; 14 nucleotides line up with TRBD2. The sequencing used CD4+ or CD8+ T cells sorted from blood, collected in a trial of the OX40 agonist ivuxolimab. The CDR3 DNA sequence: TGTGCCATCAGTGGGACTAGCGGGGGGACTAAGGACAATGAGCAGTTCTTC. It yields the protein CAISGTSGGTKDNEQFF.